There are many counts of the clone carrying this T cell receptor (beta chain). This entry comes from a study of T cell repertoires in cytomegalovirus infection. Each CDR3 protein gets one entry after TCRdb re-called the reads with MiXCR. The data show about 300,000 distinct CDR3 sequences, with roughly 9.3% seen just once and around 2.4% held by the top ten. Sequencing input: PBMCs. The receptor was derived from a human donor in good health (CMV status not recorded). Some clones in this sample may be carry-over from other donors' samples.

CDR3 loop: CASSGRIGEEQFF. The CDR3 nucleotides read TGTGCCAGCAGCGGAAGGATCGGGGAAGAGCAGTTCTTC. The chain has TRBV7-8 and TRBJ2-1; possible D gene TRBD2, 5 bases. The CDR3 runs 13 residues. V lost 5 bases and J lost 10, with 15 bases in between. The germline V gene encodes CDR1 SGHVS and CDR2 FQNEAQ.